One and the same sample provided the 19 T cell receptor beta chains below, sequenced in a study of blood T cell repertoires in COVID-19. Only in-frame clones appear in the TCRdb table, and some are missing; sequencing was by immunoSEQ multiplex PCR. The table lists approximately 260,000 clones, under 90% of them singletons. Sequenced: PBMCs or T cells enriched from blood (not recorded which). These receptors were obtained from a woman in her sixties who had recovered from COVID-19.

The rearrangement links TRBV6-5 to TRBJ2-6, with D hard to call. CDR3 length: 16 residues. Trimming shortened V by 2 bases and J by 1 base, and 9 bases separated the two germline ends. Germline CDR1 and CDR2: MNHEY and SVGAGI. Here the CDR3 DNA reads TGTGCCAGCAGTTACGGCCACGTTTCTGGGGCCAACGTCCTGACTTTC. As protein: CASSYGHVSGANVLTF.

V is TRBV10-3 and J is TRBJ1-2; D is possibly TRBD1 (6 bases). The ends were cut back, 1 base at V and 0 bases at J, with 9 bases in the middle. The germline gives CDR1 ENHRY, CDR2 SYGVKD. This CDR3 region has 15 residues. CDR3 protein: CAISEWTAANYGYTF. Written as DNA, the CDR3 is TGTGCCATCAGTGAGTGGACAGCCGCTAACTATGGCTACACCTTC.

The sample holds a few counts of this clone. The V gene is TRBV6-1, the J gene TRBJ2-3; TRBD2 matches at 9 bases. CDR1 MNHNS and CDR2 SASEGT come from the germline V gene. The CDR3 extends over 15 amino acids. The J segment lost 4 bases and the V segment lost 2 bases, leaving 4 bases of the junction unmatched. In nucleotides, the CDR3 is TGTGCCAGCAGTGAAATGGTAGCGGGGGCAGATACGCAGTATTTT. It translates to CASSEMVAGADTQYF.

In regard to this clone: Other DNA sequences in the same sample also yield this CDR3. The chain carries TRBV6-5 and TRBJ1-2; D possibly corresponds to TRBD1 (5 bases). Germline V gene sequence: CDR1 MNHEY, CDR2 SVGAGI. The CDR3 totals 14 residues. The ends were cut back, 0 bases at V and 1 base at J, with 6 bases in the middle. CDR3 amino acids: CASSYSGGNYGYTF. DNA for the CDR3: TGTGCCAGCAGTTACTCGGGGGGTAACTATGGCTACACCTTC.

A word on this clone: At one of its ends the junction is not consistent with the germline gene, which may arise from a read error. V is TRBV10-3 and J is TRBJ2-1; TRBD1 aligns across 10 bases. The CDR3 contains 15 residues. The germline V gene encodes CDR1 ENHRY and CDR2 SYGVKD. The CDR3 bases are TGTGCCATAAGTGAGAGGGACAGGGGTGGAAATGAGCAGTTCTTC. It specifies CAISERDRGGNEQFF.

For the CDR3, the DNA is TGTGCCAGCAGCACCGGGGGAATCCCTGAAGCTTTCTTT. Amino acids: CASSTGGIPEAFF. The gene calls are TRBV9 and TRBJ1-1; TRBD1 is a possible D gene (5 bases). V lost 4 bases and J 6 bases, leaving 13 bases between the germline ends. The germline CDR1 and CDR2 sequences are SGDLS and YYNGEE. The CDR3 is 13 amino acids.

This chain uses TRBV11-3 with TRBJ2-1; TRBD2 matches at 8 bases. The CDR3 has 14 amino acids. The germline V gene encodes CDR1 SGHNT and CDR2 YENEEA. With 5 bases clipped from V and 5 bases from J, the junction kept 5 bases outside the gene matches. CDR3 in DNA: TGTGCCAGCAGCCCGGGACTAGACAACAATGAGCAGTTCTTC. Protein sequence: CASSPGLDNNEQFF.

The chain links TRBV28 to TRBJ1-4; a weak D match, TRBD1 (5 bases). The CDR3 is 15 amino acids. Germline CDR1 is MDHEN and CDR2 is SYDVKM. Trimming left V 3 bases short and J 7 bases short, with 15 bases between. The CDR3 loop is CASSFIGGGGEKLFF. CDR3 bases: TGTGCCAGCAGTTTCATTGGGGGAGGTGGTGAAAAACTGTTTTTT.

The rearrangement uses TRBV4-2 and TRBJ1-2; perhaps TRBD1 as D (6 bases). V gave up 1 base and J gave up 8 bases, with 14 bases separating them. CDR3 size: 14 residues. Germline V gene data show CDR1 as LGHNA and CDR2 as YNFKEQ. The chain's CDR3 is CASSQGGLEGGYTF. DNA of the CDR3: TGTGCCAGCAGCCAAGGGGGGCTAGAAGGGGGCTACACCTTC.

The chain joins TRBV7-2 to TRBJ2-1, with 9 positions matching TRBD2. CDR3 length equals 15 residues. Trimming cost V 11 bases and J 0 bases; bases outside gene matches: 8. CDR1 is SGHTA and CDR2 is FQGNSA in the germline V gene. The CDR3 reads CAAAAGGLSYNEQFF. The CDR3 DNA is TGTGCCGCCGCAGCGGGAGGCCTCTCCTACAATGAGCAGTTCTTC.

This clone was detected only a few times. The CDR3 spells CASSPVGRGAPDTQYF. CDR3 in DNA: TGCGCCAGCAGCCCCGTGGGGCGGGGGGCCCCAGATACGCAGTATTTT. The J gene is TRBJ2-3, the V gene TRBV4-1; 8 nucleotides line up with TRBD2. Germline assignment: CDR1 MGHRA and CDR2 YSYEKL. Losses at the gene ends were 4 bases for V and 4 bases for J; bases not matched to a gene: 10. CDR3 length: 16 amino acids.

V usage is TRBV7-2 and J usage is TRBJ2-2; D perhaps matches TRBD1 (5 bases). V gave up 2 bases and J gave up 6 bases, with 7 bases separating them. CDR1 is SGHTA, CDR2 FQGNSA, per germline. The CDR3 length is 13 residues. CDR3 in DNA: TGTGCCAGCAGCTTACAGGGTTCCGGGGAGCTGTTTTTT. The encoded protein is CASSLQGSGELFF.

This clone was picked up one time. The V and J genes are TRBV3-1 (or the pseudogene TRBV3-2) and TRBJ1-2; D remains unclear. The CDR3 runs to 15 residues. V lost 4 bases and J lost 7, with 19 bases in between. CDR1 is LGHDT and CDR2 is YNNKEL in the germline V gene (reference sequence). In nucleotides, the CDR3 is TGTGCCAGCAGCCTAGACTCGACGGGATTTGGTGGCTACACCTTC. Translation: CASSLDSTGFGGYTF.

V gene TRBV5-1 combines with J gene TRBJ1-4, with 7 bases lining up with TRBD1. Per the germline V gene, CDR1 is SGHRS and CDR2 is YFSETQ. CDR3 length: 13 residues. Unmatched junction bases numbered 1, after V lost 7 bases and J lost 1 base. Written as DNA, the CDR3 is TGCGCCAGCCGACAGGGAACTAATGAAAAACTGTTTTTT. This translates into CASRQGTNEKLFF.

This chain uses TRBV19 with TRBJ2-7; 7 bases match TRBD2. The CDR3 contains 14 residues. Germline V gene sequence: CDR1 LNHDA, CDR2 SQIVND (reference sequence). The ends lost 6 bases at V and 0 bases at J; junction bases unmatched: 5. This CDR3 is CASRERGGSYEQYF. CDR3 nucleotide sequence: TGTGCCAGTAGAGAGCGGGGAGGCTCCTACGAGCAGTACTTC.

This clone has only one observation. The chain couples TRBV7-2 to TRBJ2-7; maybe TRBD2 (6 bases). Germline V gene data show CDR1 as SGHTA and CDR2 as FQGNSA. The CDR3 extends over 15 amino acids. Trimming removed 1 base from V and 2 bases from J, with 12 bases in between. The CDR3 loop reads CASSLGAGYTYEQYF. CDR3 DNA sequence: TGTGCCAGCAGCTTAGGAGCGGGCTATACCTACGAGCAGTACTTC.

The V and J genes are TRBV6-5 and TRBJ2-6; 7 bases fit TRBD1. Germline-derived CDR1 and CDR2 are MNHEY and SVGAGI. The CDR3 has 15 amino acids. Trimming at V came to 6 bases and at J to 2 bases, leaving 4 bases not matched to a gene. CDR3 amino acids: CASRTGTAGANVLTF. The CDR3 DNA follows: TGTGCCAGCAGAACCGGGACAGCTGGGGCCAACGTCCTGACTTTC.

This chain joins TRBV6-5 and TRBJ1-4, with no clear D. Looked up from germline, CDR1 is MNHEY and CDR2 is SVGAGI. The length of the CDR3 is 15 residues. Trimming removed 2 bases at V and 8 bases at J, with 15 bases between. The CDR3 here is CASSYAPGGVEKLFF. The DNA for the CDR3 is TGTGCCAGCAGTTACGCCCCCGGCGGTGTGGAAAAACTGTTTTTT.

V is TRBV28 and J is TRBJ1-5; D may be TRBD1 (5 bases). The CDR3 is 16 residues long. Trimming took off 6 bases at V and 1 base at J, with 16 bases between the two ends. CDR1 and CDR2 from the germline V gene are MDHEN and SYDVKM. Written as DNA, the CDR3 is TGTGCCAGCAGCTTCCGGGGGGTGGGAAGCAATCAGCCCCAGCATTTT. Its translation is CASSFRGVGSNQPQHF.